The clone carrying this T cell receptor beta chain has just one count. This sample is part of a study of technical replicates of blood from a handful of donors. Libraries were prepared by immunoSEQ multiplex PCR; TCRdb keeps only in-frame clonotypes and omits some of them. The sample includes some 87,000 clones, almost 98% seen only once; the top ten take 0.15% to 0.2%. Germline-derived CDR1 and CDR2 are WNHNN and SYGVQD (reference sequence). CDR3 length: 16 residues. Trimming took 0 bases from V and 1 from J, leaving 12 bases between them. The sample taken for sequencing was T cells isolated from PBMCs. The chain combines TRBV10-1 with TRBJ1-1; no clear D gene. The receptor comes from a human donor in good health. Here the CDR3 reads CASSESFAQANTEAFF. The CDR3 coding sequence is TGCGCCAGCAGTGAGTCGTTCGCGCAGGCGAACACTGAAGCTTTCTTT.